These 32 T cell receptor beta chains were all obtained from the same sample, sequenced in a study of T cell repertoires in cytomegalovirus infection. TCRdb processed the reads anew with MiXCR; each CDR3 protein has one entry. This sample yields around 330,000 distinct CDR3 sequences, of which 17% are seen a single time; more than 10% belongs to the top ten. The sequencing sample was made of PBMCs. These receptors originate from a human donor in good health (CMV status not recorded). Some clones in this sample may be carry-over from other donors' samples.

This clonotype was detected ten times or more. The CDR3 nucleotides read TGCGCCAGCAGCCAAGAAGACGCATCGTGGAACACCGGGGAGCTGTTTTTT. It encodes CASSQEDASWNTGELFF. The chain recombines TRBV4-1 with TRBJ2-2; D gene ambiguous. There are 17 residues in the CDR3. The germline CDR1 and CDR2 sequences are MGHRA and YSYEKL. V lost 0 bases, J lost 1 base, and 12 bases lay in between.

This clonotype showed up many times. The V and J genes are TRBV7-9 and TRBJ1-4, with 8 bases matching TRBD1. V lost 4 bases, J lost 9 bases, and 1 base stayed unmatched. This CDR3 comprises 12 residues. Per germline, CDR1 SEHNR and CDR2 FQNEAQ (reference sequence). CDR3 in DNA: TGTGCCAGCAGCTCAGGGGGCCAAAAACTGTTTTTT. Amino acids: CASSSGGQKLFF.

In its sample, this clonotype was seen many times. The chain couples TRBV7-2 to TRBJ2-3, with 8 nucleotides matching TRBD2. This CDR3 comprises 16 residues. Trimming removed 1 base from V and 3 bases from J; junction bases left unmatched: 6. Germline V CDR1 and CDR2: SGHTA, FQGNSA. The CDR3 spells CASSLGAGGWTDTQYF. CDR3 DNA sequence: TGTGCCAGCAGCTTAGGGGCGGGGGGCTGGACAGATACGCAGTATTTT.

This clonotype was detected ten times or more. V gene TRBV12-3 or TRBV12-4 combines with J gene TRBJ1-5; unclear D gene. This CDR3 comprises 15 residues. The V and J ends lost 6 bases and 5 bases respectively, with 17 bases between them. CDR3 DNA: TGTGCCAGCAGAACTAGGGAGGGAGGAGATCAGCCCCAGCATTTT. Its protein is CASRTREGGDQPQHF.

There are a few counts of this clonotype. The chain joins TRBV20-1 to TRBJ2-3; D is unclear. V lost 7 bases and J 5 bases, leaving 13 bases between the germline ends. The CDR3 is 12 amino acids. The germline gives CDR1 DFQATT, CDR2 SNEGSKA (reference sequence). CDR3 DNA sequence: TGCAGTGGGGGATCAGCCCAAGATACGCAGTATTTT. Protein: CSGGSAQDTQYF.

CDR3: CASSLYTGPAGYTF. The CDR3, as DNA: TGTGCCAGCAGCTTGTACACAGGGCCCGCGGGCTACACCTTC. This sequence joins TRBV5-5 and TRBJ1-2; possibly TRBD1 for D (6 bases). V lost 1 base and J lost 8, with 15 bases in between. Germline V gene data show CDR1 as SGHKS and CDR2 as YYEKEE (reference sequence). The CDR3 loop spans 14 amino acids.

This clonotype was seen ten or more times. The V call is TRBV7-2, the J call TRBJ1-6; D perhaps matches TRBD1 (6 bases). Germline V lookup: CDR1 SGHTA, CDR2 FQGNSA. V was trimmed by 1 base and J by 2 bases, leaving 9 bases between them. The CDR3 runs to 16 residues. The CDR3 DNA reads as TGTGCCAGCAGCTTAGACCGGGACACCTATAATTCACCCCTCCACTTT. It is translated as CASSLDRDTYNSPLHF.

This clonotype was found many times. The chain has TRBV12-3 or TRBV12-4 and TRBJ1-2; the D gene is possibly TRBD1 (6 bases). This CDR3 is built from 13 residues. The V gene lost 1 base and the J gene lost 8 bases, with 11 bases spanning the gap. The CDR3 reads CASSLEGVRGYTF. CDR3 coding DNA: TGTGCCAGCAGTTTAGAGGGGGTCCGGGGCTACACCTTC.

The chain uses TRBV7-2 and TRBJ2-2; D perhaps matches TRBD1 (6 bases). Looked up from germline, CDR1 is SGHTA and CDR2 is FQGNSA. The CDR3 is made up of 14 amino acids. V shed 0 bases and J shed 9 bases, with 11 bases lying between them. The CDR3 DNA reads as TGTGCCAGCAGCTTAGCGGGGGCCAAGAGGGAGCTGTTTTTT. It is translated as CASSLAGAKRELFF. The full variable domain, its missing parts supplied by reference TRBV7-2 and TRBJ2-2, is GAGVSQSPSNKVTEKGKDVELRCDPISGHTALYWYRQSLGQGLEFLIYFQGNSAPDKSGLPSDRFSAERTGGSVSTLTIQRTQQEDSAVYLCASSLAGAKRELFFGEGSRLTVL.

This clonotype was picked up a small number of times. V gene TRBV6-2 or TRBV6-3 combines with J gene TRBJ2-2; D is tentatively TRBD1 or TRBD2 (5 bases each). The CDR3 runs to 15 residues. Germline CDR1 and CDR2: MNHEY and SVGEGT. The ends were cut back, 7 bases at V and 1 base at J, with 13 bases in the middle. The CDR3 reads CASTHGTMNTGELFF. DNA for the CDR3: TGTGCCAGCACCCACGGGACCATGAACACCGGGGAGCTGTTTTTT.

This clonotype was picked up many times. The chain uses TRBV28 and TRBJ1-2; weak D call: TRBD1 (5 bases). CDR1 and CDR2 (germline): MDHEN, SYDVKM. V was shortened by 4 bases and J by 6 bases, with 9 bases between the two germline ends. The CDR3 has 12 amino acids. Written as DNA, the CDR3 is TGTGCCAGCAGTTGGGGGTTGGATGGCTACACCTTC. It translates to CASSWGLDGYTF.

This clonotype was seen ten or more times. The CDR3 protein is CASSPTGDRYEQYF. CDR3 DNA sequence: TGTGCCAGCAGCCCGACAGGGGATCGCTACGAGCAGTACTTC. The chain couples TRBV7-3 to TRBJ2-7; 8 nucleotides align to TRBD1. CDR1 and CDR2 from the germline V gene are SGHTA and FQGTGA. The CDR3 spans 14 residues. The V and J ends lost 5 bases and 3 bases, in that order; junction bases with no gene match: 6.

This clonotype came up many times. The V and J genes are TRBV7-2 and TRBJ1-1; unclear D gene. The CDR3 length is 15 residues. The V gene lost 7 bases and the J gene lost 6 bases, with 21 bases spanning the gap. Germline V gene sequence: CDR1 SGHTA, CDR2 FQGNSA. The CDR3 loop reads CASTIPPGGRAEAFF. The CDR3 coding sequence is TGTGCCAGCACCATCCCCCCGGGAGGGAGGGCTGAAGCTTTCTTT.

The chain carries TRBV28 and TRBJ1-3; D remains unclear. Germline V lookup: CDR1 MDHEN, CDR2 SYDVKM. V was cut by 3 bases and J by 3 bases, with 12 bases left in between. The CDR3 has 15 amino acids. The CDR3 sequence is CASSFAWPDGNTIYF. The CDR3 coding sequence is TGTGCCAGCAGTTTTGCCTGGCCGGATGGAAACACCATATATTTT.

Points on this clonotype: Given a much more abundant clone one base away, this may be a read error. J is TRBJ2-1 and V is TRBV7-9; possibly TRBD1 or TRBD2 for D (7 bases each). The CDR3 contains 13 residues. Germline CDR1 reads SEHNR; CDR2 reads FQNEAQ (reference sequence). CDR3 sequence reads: CTSSPGGGDEQFF. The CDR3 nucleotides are TGTACCAGCAGCCCAGGGGGGGGCGATGAGCAGTTCTTC.

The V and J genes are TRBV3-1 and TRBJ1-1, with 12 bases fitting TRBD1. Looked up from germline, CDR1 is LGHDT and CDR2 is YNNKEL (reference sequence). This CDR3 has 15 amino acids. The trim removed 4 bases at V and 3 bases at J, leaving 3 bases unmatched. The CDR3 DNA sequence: TGTGCCAGCAGCCCAGGGACAGGGGGCTACACTGAAGCTTTCTTT. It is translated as CASSPGTGGYTEAFF.

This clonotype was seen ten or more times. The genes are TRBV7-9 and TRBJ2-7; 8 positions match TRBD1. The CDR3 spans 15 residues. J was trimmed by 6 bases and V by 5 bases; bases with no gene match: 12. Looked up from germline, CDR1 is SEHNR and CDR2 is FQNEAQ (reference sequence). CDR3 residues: CASSLNVDRAVEQYF. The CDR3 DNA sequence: TGTGCCAGCAGCCTGAATGTGGACAGGGCGGTCGAGCAGTACTTC.

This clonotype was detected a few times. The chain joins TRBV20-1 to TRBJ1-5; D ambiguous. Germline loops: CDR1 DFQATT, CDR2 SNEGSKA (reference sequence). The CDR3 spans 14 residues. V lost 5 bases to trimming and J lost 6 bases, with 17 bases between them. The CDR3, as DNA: TGCAGTGCTCGTCCGGGAGCCTACAGTCAGCCCCAGCATTTT. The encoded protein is CSARPGAYSQPQHF.

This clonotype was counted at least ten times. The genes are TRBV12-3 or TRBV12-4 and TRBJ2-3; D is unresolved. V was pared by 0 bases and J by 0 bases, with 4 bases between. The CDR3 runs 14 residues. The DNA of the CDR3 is TGTGCCAGCAGTTTAGCAGCTAGCACAGATACGCAGTATTTT. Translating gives CASSLAASTDTQYF.

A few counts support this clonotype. CDR3 residues: CASSSTGTRRSRQYF. The CDR3 DNA sequence: TGTGCCAGCAGTTCAACCGGGACTCGTCGTAGTAGGCAGTACTTC. The rearrangement uses TRBV12-3 or TRBV12-4 and TRBJ2-7; D might be TRBD2 (6 bases). Trimming took 4 bases from V and 9 from J, leaving 22 bases between them. The CDR3 runs 15 residues.

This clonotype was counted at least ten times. DNA for the CDR3: TGTGCCAGCAACCTGGGGGTATACAATGAGCAGTTCTTC. It codes for CASNLGVYNEQFF. This chain links TRBV5-8 with TRBJ2-1; D may correspond to TRBD1 or TRBD2 (5 bases each). The V gene lost 6 bases and the J gene lost 4 bases, with 11 bases spanning the gap. Germline lookup yields CDR1 SGHTS and CDR2 YDEGEE. CDR3 length: 13 amino acids. The complete variable domain, with remaining parts taken from reference TRBV5-8 and TRBJ2-1, reads EAGVTQSPTHLIKTRGQQATLRCSPISGHTSVYWYQQALGLGLQFLLWYDEGEERNRGNFPPRFSGRQFPNYSSELNVNALELEDSALYLCASNLGVYNEQFFGPGTRLTVL.

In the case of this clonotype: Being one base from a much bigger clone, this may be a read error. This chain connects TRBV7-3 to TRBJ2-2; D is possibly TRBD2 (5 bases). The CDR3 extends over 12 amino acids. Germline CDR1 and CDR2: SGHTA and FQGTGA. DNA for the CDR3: TGTACCAGCAGCTCGGGGAACCGGGAGCTGTTTTTT. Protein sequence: CTSSSGNRELFF.

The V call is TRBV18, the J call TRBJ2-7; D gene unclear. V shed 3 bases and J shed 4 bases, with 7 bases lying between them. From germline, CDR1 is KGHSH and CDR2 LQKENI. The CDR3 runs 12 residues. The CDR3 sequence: CASSPAAYEQYF. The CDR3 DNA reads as TGTGCCAGCTCACCGGCAGCTTACGAGCAGTACTTC.

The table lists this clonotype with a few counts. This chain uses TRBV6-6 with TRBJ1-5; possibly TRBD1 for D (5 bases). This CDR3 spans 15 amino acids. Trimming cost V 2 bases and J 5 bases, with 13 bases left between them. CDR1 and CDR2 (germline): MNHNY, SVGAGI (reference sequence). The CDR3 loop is CASSYGTLGDQPQHF. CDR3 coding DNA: TGTGCCAGCAGTTACGGGACCCTGGGAGATCAGCCCCAGCATTTT.

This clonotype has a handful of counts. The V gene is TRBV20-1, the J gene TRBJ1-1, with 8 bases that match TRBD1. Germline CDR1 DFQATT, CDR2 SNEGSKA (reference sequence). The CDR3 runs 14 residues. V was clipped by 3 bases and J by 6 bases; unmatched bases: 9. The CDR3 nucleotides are TGCAGTGCTAGGACAGGGGAGAGGGGACCTGAAGCTTTCTTT. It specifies CSARTGERGPEAFF.

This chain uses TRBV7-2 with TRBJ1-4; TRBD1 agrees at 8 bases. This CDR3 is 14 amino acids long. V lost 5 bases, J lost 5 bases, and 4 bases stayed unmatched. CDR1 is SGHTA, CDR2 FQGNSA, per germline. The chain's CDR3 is CASSRDRQNEKLFF. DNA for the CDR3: TGTGCCAGCAGCCGGGACAGGCAGAATGAAAAACTGTTTTTT.

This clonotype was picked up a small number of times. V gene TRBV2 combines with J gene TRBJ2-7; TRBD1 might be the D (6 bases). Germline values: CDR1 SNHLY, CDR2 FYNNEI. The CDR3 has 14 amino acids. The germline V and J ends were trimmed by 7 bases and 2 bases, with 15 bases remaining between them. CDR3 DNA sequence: TGTGCCAGCATCAAGGGGACAAAAGCCTACGAGCAGTACTTC. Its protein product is CASIKGTKAYEQYF. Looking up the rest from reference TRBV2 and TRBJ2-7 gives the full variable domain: EPEVTQTPSHQVTQMGQEVILRCVPISNHLYFYWYRQILGQKVEFLVSFYNNEISEKSEIFDDQFSVERPDGSNFTLKIRSTKLEDSAMYFCASIKGTKAYEQYFGPGTRLTVT.

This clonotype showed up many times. The CDR3 coding sequence is TGTGCCAGCAGTCCTCGGGGCGCTCCCCACAATGAGCAGTTCTTC. Amino acids: CASSPRGAPHNEQFF. This chain links TRBV7-2 with TRBJ2-1, with D perhaps assigned TRBD1 or TRBD2 (5 bases each). Germline lookup yields CDR1 SGHTA and CDR2 FQGNSA. The CDR3 totals 15 residues. With 6 bases removed from V and 5 bases from J, the gap between germline ends came to 17 bases.

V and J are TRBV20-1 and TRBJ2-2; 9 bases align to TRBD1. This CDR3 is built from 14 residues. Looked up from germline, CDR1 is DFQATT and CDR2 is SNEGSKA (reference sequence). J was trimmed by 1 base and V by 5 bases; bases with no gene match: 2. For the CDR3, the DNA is TGCAGTGCTTTGGACAGGGGGAACACCGGGGAGCTGTTTTTT. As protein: CSALDRGNTGELFF.

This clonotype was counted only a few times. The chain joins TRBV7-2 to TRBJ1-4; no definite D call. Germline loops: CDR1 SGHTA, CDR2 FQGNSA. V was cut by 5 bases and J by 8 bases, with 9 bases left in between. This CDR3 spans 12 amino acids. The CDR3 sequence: CASSPSREKLFF. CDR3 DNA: TGTGCCAGCAGCCCCAGCAGGGAAAAACTGTTTTTT.

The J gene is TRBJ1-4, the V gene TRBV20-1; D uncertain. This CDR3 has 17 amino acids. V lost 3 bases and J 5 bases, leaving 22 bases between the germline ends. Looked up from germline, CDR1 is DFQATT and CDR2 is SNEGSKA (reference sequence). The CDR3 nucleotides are TGCAGTGCTAGCGATAAACGGATTAGGGTTTACAATGAAAAACTGTTTTTT. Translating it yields CSASDKRIRVYNEKLFF.

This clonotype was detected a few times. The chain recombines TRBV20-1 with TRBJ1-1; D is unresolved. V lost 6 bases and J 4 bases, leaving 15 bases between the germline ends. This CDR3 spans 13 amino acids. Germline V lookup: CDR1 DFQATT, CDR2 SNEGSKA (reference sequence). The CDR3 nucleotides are TGCAGTGCCATACGTCAGGTGGGCACTGAAGCTTTCTTT. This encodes CSAIRQVGTEAFF.